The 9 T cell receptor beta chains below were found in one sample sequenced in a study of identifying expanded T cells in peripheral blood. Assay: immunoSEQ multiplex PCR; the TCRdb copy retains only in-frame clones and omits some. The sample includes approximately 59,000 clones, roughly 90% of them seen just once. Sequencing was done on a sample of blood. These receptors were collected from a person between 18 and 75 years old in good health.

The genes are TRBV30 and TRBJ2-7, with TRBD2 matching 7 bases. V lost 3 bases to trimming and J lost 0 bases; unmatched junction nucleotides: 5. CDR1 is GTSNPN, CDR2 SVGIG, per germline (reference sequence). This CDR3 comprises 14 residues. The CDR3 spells CAWRRAGSSYEQYF. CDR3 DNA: TGTGCCTGGAGGCGAGCGGGGAGCTCCTACGAGCAGTACTTC.

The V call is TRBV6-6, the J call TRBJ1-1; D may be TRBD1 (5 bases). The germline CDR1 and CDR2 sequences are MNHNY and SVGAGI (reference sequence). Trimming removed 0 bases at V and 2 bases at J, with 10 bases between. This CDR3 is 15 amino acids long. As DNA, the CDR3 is TGTGCCAGCAGTTACTCAGGGGTAGAAAACACTGAAGCTTTCTTT. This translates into CASSYSGVENTEAFF.

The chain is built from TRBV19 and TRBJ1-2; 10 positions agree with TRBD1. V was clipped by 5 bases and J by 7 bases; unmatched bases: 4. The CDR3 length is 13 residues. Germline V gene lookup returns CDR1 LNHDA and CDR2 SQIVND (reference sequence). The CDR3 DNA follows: TGTGCCAGTAGTGACAGGGGGCGCCCTGGCTACACCTTC. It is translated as CASSDRGRPGYTF.

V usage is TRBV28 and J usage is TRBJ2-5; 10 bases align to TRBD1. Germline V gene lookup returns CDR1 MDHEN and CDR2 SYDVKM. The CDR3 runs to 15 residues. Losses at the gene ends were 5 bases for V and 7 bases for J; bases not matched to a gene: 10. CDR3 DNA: TGTGCCAGCAGTCCTCCGGGACAGGGGACTGGGACCCAGTACTTC. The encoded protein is CASSPPGQGTGTQYF.

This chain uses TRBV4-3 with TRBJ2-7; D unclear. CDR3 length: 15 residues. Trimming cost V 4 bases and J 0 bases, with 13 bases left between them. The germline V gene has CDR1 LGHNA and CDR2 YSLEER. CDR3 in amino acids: CASSRTETSSYEQYF. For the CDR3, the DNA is TGCGCCAGCAGCCGTACAGAGACGAGCTCCTACGAGCAGTACTTC.

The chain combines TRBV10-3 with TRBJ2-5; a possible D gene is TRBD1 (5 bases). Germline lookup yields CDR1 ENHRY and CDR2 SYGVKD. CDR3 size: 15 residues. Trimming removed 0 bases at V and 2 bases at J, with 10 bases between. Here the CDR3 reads CAISESVQEQETQYF. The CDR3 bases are TGTGCCATCAGTGAGTCAGTACAGGAACAAGAGACCCAGTACTTC.

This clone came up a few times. The CDR3 reads CSVEEGGGTEAFF. The DNA of the CDR3 is TGCAGCGTTGAAGAGGGCGGAGGGACTGAAGCTTTCTTT. V gene TRBV29-1 combines with J gene TRBJ1-1, with D unresolved. Trimming removed 0 bases at V and 5 bases at J, with 10 bases between. The CDR3 sequence is 13 residues long. Germline loops: CDR1 SQVTM, CDR2 ANQGSEA.

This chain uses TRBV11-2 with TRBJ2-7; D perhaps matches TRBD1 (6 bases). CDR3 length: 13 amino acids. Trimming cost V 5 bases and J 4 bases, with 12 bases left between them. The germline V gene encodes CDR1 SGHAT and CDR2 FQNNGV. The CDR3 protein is CASSVGTNYEQYF. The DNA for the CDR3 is TGTGCCAGCAGCGTCGGGACAAATTACGAGCAGTACTTC.

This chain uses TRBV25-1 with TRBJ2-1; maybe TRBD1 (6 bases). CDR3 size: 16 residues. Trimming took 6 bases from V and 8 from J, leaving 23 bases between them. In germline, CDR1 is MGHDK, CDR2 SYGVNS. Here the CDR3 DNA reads TGTGCCAGCAGCCGCCCTGGACAGCACCGAAGGGATGAGCAGTTCTTC. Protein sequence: CASSRPGQHRRDEQFF.